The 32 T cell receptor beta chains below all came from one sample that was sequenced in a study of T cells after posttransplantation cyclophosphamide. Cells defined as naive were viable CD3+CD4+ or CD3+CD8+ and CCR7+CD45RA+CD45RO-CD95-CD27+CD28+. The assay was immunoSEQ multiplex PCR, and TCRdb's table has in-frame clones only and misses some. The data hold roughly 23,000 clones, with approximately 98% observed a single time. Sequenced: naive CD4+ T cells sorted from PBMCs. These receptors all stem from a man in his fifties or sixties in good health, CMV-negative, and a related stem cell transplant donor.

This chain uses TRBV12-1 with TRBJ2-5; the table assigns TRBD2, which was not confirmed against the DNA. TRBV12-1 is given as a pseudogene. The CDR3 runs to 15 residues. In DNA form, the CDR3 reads TGTGCCAGCAGCTCCCCCAGCGGGAGGGCGGAGACCCAGTACTTC. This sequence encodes CASSSPSGRAETQYF.

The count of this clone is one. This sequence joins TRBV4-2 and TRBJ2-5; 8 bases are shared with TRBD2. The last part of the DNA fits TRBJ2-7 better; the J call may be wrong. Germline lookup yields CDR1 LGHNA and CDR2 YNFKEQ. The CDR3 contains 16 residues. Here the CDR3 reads CASSQDLVAGPYEQYF. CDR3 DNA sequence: TGTGCCAGCAGCCAAGATCTGGTAGCGGGACCCTACGAGCAGTACTTC.

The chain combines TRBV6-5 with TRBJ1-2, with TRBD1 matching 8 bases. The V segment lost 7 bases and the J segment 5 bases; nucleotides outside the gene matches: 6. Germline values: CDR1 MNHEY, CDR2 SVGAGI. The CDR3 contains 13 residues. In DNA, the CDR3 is TGTGCCAGCACCGAGGACAGGGCGTATGGCTACACCTTC. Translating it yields CASTEDRAYGYTF.

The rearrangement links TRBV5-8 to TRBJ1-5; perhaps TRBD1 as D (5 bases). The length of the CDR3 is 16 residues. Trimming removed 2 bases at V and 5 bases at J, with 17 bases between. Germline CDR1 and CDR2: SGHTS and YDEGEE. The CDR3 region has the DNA TGTGCCAGCAGCTTTAGTCGGGGGTCATACTATCAGCCCCAGCATTTT. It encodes CASSFSRGSYYQPQHF.

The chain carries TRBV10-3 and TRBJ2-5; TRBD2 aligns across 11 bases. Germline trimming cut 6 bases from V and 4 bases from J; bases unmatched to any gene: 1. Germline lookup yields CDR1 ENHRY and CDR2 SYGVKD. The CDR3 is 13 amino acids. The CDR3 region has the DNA TGTGCCATCAGAGGGACTAGCGGAGAGACCCAGTACTTC. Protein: CAIRGTSGETQYF.

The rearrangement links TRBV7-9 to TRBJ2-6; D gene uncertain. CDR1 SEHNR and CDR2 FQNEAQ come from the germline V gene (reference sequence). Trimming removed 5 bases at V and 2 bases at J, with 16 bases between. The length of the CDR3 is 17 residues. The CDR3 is CASSPTTAAAGANVLTF. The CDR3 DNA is TGTGCCAGCAGCCCTACAACTGCGGCAGCTGGGGCCAACGTCCTGACTTTC.

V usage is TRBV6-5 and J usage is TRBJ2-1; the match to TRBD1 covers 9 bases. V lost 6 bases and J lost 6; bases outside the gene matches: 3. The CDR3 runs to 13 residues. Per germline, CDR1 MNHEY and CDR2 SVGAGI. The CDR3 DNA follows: TGTGCCAGCAGACAGGGGGCGTCCAATGAGCAGTTCTTC. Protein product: CASRQGASNEQFF.

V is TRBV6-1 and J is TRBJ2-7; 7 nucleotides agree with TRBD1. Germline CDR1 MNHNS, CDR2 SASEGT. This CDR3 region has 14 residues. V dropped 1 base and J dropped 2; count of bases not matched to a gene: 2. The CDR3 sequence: CASSEGTGTYEQYF. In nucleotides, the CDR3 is TGTGCCAGCAGTGAAGGGACAGGTACCTACGAGCAGTACTTC.

CDR3 in DNA: TGCGCCAGTCAGCGGGAGGCCGGCCCAGATACGCAGTATTTT. Its protein product is CASQREAGPDTQYF. V usage is TRBV5-1 and J usage is TRBJ2-3; 9 bases are shared with TRBD2. CDR1 SGHRS and CDR2 YFSETQ come from the germline V gene. Trimming cost V 8 bases and J 4 bases; bases outside gene matches: 8. This CDR3 region has 14 residues.

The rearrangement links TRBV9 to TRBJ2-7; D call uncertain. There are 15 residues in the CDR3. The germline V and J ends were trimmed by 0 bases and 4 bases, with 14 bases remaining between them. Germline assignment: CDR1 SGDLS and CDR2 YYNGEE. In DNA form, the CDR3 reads TGTGCCAGCAGCGTAGCCCCGCAGGAACAATACGAGCAGTACTTC. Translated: CASSVAPQEQYEQYF.

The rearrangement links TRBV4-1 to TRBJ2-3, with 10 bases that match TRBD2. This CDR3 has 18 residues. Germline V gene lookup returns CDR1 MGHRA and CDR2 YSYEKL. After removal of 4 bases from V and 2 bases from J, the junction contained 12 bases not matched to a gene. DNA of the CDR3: TGCGCCAGCAGCCTCGTGAAGGTAGCGGGGGGACCCACAGATACGCAGTATTTT. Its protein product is CASSLVKVAGGPTDTQYF.

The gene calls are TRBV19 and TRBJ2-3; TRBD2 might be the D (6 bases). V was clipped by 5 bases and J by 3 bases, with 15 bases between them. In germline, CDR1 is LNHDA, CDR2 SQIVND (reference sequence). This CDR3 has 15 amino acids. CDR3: CASSLMGRLTDTQYF. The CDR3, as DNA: TGTGCCAGTAGTCTGATGGGGAGGCTGACAGATACGCAGTATTTT. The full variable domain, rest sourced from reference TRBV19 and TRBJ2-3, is DGGITQSPKYLFRKEGQNVTLSCEQNLNHDAMYWYRQDPGQGLRLIYYSQIVNDFQKGDIAEGYSVSREKKESFPLTVTSAQKNPTAFYLCASSLMGRLTDTQYFGPGTRLTVL.

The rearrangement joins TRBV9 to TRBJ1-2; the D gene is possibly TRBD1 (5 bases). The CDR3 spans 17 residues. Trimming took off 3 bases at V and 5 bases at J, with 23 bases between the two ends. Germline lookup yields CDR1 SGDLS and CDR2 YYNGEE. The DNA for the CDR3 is TGTGCCAGCAGCGCGTACCTCCTAGGGACTACTCGGTATGGCTACACCTTC. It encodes CASSAYLLGTTRYGYTF.

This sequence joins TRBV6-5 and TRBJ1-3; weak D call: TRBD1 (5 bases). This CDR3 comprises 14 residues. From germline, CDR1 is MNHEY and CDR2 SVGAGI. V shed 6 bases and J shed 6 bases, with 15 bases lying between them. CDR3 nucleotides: TGTGCCAGCAGAAATCCTGGGGCAGTAAACACCATATATTTT. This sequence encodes CASRNPGAVNTIYF.

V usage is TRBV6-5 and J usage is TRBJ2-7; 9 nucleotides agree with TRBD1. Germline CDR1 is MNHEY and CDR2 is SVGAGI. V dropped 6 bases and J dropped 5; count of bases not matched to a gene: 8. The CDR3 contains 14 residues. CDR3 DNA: TGTGCCAGCAGAATGACAGGGGGGACCCACGAGCAGTACTTC. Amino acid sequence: CASRMTGGTHEQYF.

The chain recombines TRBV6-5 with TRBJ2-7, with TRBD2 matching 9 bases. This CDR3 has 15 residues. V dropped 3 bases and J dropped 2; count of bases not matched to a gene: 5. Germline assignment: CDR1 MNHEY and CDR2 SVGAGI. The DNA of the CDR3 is TGTGCCAGCAGTTATTCGACTAGCGGACCCTACGAGCAGTACTTC. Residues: CASSYSTSGPYEQYF.

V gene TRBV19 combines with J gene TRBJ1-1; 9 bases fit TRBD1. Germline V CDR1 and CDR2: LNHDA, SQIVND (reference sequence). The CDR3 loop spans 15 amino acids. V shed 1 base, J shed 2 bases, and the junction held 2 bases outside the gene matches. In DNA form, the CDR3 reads TGTGCCAGTAGTATAGGACAGGGGGACAACACTGAAGCTTTCTTT. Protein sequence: CASSIGQGDNTEAFF.

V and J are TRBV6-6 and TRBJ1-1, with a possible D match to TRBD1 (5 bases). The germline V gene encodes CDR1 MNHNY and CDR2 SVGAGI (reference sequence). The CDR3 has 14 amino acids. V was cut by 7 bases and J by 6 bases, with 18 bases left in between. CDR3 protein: CASTSSGGYPEAFF. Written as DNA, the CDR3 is TGTGCCAGCACGTCGTCGGGGGGATATCCTGAAGCTTTCTTT.

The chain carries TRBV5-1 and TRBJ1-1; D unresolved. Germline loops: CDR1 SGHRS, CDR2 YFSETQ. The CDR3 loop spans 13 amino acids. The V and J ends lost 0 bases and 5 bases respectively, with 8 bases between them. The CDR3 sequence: CASSLEQATEAFF. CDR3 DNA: TGCGCCAGCAGCTTGGAGCAAGCTACTGAAGCTTTCTTT. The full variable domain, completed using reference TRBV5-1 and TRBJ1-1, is KAGVTQTPRYLIKTRGQQVTLSCSPISGHRSVSWYQQTPGQGLQFLFEYFSETQRNKGNFPGRFSGRQFSNSRSEMNVSTLELGDSALYLCASSLEQATEAFFGQGTRLTVV.

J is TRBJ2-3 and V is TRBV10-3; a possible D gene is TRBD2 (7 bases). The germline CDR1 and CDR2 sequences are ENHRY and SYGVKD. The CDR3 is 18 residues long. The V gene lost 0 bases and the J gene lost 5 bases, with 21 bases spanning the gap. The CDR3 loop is CAISESGAGAFTQDTQYF. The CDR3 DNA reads TGTGCCATCAGTGAGTCCGGTGCGGGGGCGTTTACCCAAGATACGCAGTATTTT.

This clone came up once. The CDR3 DNA is TGTGCCAGCTCACCGTACGAAGCCCGCGATCAGCCCCAGCATTTT. Its protein is CASSPYEARDQPQHF. The rearrangement links TRBV18 to TRBJ1-5; D is unclear. Germline V gives CDR1 KGHSH, CDR2 LQKENI. CDR3 length: 15 amino acids. The ends were cut back, 3 bases at V and 5 bases at J, with 14 bases in the middle.

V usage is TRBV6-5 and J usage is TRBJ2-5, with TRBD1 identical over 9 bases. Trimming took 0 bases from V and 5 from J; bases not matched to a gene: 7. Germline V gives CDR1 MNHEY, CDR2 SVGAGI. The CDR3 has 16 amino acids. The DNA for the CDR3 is TGTGCCAGCAGTTACTCGATGAGGACAGGGGTGGAGACCCAGTACTTC. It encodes CASSYSMRTGVETQYF.

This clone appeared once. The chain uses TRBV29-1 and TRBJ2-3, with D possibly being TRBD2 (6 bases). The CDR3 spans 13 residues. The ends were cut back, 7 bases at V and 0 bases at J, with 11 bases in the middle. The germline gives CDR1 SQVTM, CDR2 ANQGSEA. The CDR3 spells CSAGGASTDTQYF. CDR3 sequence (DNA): TGCAGCGCCGGGGGAGCTAGCACAGATACGCAGTATTTT.

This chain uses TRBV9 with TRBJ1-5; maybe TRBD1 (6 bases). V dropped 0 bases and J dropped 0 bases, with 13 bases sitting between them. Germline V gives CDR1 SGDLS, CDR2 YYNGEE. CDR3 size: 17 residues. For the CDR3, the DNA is TGTGCCAGCAGCGTAGGGGCGACAGGACATAGCAATCAGCCCCAGCATTTT. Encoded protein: CASSVGATGHSNQPQHF.

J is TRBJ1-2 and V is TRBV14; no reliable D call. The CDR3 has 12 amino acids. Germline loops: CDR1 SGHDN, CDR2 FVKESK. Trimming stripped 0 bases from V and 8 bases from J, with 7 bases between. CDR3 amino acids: CASSQEFQGYTF. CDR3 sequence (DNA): TGTGCCAGCAGCCAAGAGTTTCAGGGCTACACCTTC.

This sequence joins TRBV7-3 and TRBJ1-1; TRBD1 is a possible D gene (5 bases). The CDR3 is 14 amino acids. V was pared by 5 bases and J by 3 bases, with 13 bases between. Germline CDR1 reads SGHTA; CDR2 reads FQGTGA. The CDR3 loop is CASSPGDQYTEAFF. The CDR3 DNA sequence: TGTGCCAGCAGCCCGGGGGACCAGTACACTGAAGCTTTCTTT. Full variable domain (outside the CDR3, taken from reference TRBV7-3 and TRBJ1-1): GAGVSQTPSNKVTEKGKYVELRCDPISGHTALYWYRQSLGQGPEFLIYFQGTGAADDSGLPNDRFFAVRPEGSVSTLKIQRTERGDSAVYLCASSPGDQYTEAFFGQGTRLTVV.

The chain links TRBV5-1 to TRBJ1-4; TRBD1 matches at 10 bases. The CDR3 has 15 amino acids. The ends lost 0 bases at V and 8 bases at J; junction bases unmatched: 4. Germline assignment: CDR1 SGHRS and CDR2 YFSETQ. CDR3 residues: CASSLAGTGDEKLFF. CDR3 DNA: TGCGCCAGCAGCTTGGCGGGGACAGGGGACGAAAAACTGTTTTTT. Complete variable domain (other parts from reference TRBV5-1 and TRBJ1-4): KAGVTQTPRYLIKTRGQQVTLSCSPISGHRSVSWYQQTPGQGLQFLFEYFSETQRNKGNFPGRFSGRQFSNSRSEMNVSTLELGDSALYLCASSLAGTGDEKLFFGSGTQLSVL.

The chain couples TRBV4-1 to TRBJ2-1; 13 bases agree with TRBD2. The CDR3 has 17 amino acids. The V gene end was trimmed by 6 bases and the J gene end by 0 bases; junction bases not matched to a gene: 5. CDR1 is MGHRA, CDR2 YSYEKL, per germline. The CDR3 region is CASRTSGRRSSYNEQFF. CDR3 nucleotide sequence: TGCGCCAGCAGGACTAGCGGGAGGCGCAGCTCCTACAATGAGCAGTTCTTC.

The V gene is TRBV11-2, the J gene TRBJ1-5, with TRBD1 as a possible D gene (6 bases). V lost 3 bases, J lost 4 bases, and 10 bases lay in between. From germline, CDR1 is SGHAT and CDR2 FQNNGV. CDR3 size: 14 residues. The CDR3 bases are TGTGCCAGCAGCTTTCCAGGGGTTAATCAGCCCCAGCATTTT. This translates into CASSFPGVNQPQHF.

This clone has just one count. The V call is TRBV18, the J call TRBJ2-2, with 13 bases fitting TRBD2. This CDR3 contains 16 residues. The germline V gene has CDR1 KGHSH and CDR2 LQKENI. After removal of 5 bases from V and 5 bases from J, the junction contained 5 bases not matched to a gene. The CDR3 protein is CASSIRTSGSTGELFF. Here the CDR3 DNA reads TGTGCCAGCTCAATCCGGACTAGCGGGAGTACCGGGGAGCTGTTTTTT.

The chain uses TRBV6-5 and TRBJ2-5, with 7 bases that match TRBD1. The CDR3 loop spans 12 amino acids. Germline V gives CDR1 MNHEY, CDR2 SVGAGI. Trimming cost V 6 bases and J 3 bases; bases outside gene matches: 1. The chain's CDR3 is CASSGTEETQYF. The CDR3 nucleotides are TGTGCCAGCAGCGGGACAGAAGAGACCCAGTACTTC.

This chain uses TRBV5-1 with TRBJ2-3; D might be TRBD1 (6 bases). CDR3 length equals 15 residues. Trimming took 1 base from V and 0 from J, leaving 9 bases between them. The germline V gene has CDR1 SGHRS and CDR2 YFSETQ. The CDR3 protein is CASSLLGGSTDTQYF. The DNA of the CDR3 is TGCGCCAGCAGCTTGTTAGGGGGTAGCACAGATACGCAGTATTTT.